One TCR beta chain is described in this entry. The data belong to a study of blood T cell repertoires in COVID-19. Sequencing used immunoSEQ multiplex PCR; TCRdb keeps in-frame clones, though not all of them. The data contain about 150,000 clones, 82% of them singletons. The germline gives CDR1 MNHNS, CDR2 SASEGT. The CDR3 has 15 residues. The J segment lost 4 bases and the V segment lost 2 bases, leaving 3 bases of the junction unmatched. The chain links TRBV6-1 to TRBJ2-1, with 9 positions matching TRBD2. The TCR comes from a human donor with acute or convalescent COVID-19. The donor label of this sample is uncertain. The sample taken for sequencing was peripheral blood. This CDR3 reads CASSESTSGYNEQFF. In DNA, the CDR3 is TGTGCCAGCAGTGAATCGACTAGCGGTTACAATGAGCAGTTCTTC.